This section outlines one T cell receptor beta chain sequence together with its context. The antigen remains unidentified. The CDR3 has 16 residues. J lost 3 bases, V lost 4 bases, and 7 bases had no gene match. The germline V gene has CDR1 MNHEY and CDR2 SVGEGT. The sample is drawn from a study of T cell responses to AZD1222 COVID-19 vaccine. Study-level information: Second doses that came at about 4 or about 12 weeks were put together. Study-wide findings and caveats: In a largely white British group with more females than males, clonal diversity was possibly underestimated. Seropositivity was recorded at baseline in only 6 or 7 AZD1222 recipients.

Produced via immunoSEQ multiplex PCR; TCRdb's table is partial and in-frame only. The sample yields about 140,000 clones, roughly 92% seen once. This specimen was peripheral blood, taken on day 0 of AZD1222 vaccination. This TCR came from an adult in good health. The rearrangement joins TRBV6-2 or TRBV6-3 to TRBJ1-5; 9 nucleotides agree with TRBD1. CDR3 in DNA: TGTGCCAGCAGTTTTACAGGGGGCTGGGTCAATCAGCCCCAGCATTTT. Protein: CASSFTGGWVNQPQHF.